This T cell receptor (beta chain) came from a study of blood T cell repertoires in COVID-19. Study details: From T cells, B-cell-depleted T cells, or PBMCs came the material, which was cDNA or gDNA.

This CDR3 is 16 amino acids long. Germline CDR1 is MNHEY and CDR2 is SMNVEV (reference sequence). The J segment lost 2 bases and the V segment lost 6 bases, leaving 5 bases of the junction unmatched. The authors' processing: Scientists estimated how many nucleated cells there were by amplifying reference gene primers. Method: immunoSEQ multiplex PCR; TCRdb's copy keeps in-frame clones and lacks some. The V and J calls and the clone size are those of that table, but D and trimming were determined from the DNA. The sample includes fewer than 200,000 clones, nearly 90% of them seen just once. The chain joins TRBV27 to TRBJ2-3; 13 nucleotides agree with TRBD2. Sequencing input: peripheral blood. The sequence derives from a man aged 55 to 69 with active or convalescent COVID-19. The CDR3 region has the DNA TGTGCCAGCAGGCAAGGACTAGCGGGGGACACAGATACGCAGTATTTT. This codes for CASRQGLAGDTDTQYF.